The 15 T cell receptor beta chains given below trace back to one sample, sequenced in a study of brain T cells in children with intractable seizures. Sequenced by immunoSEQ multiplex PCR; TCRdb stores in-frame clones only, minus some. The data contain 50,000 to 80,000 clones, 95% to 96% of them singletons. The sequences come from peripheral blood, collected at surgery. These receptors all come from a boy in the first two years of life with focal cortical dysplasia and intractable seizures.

The CDR3 DNA follows: TGTGCCAGCAGTTCAGAAGGGCACTACCAAGAGACCCAGTACTTC. Translating gives CASSSEGHYQETQYF. This chain uses TRBV27 with TRBJ2-5, with D unresolved. The V end lost 4 bases, the J end lost 0 bases, and 12 bases lay between the germline ends. This CDR3 is 15 amino acids long. Germline-derived CDR1 and CDR2 are MNHEY and SMNVEV (reference sequence).

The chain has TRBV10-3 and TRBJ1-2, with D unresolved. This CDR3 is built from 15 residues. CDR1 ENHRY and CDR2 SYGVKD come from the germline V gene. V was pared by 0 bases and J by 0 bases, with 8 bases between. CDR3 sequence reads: CAISESREANYGYTF. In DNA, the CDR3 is TGTGCCATCAGTGAGTCAAGGGAAGCTAACTATGGCTACACCTTC.

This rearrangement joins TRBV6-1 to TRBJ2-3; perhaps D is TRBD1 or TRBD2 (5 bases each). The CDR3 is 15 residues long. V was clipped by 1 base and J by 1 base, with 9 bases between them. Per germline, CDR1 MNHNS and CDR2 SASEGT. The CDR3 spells CASSEVRGGTDTQYF. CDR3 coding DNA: TGTGCCAGCAGTGAAGTTAGAGGGGGCACAGATACGCAGTATTTT.

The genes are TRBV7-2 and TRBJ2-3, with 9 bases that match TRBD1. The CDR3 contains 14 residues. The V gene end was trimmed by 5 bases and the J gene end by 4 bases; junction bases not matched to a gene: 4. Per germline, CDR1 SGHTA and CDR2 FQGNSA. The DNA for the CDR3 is TGTGCCAGCAGCATGGACAGGGGCGCAGATACGCAGTATTTT. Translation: CASSMDRGADTQYF.

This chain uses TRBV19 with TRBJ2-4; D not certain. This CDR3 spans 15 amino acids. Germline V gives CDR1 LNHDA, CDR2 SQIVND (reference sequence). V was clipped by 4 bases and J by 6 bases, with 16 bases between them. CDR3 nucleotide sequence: TGTGCCAGTAGTAGCCAGGAAACGGTCCTAAACATTCAGTACTTC. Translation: CASSSQETVLNIQYF.

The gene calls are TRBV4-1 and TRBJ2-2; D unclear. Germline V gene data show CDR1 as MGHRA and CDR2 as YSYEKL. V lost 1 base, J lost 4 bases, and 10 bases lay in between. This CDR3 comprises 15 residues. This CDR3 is CASSQGRVRTGELFF. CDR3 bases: TGCGCCAGCAGCCAAGGAAGGGTCCGCACCGGGGAGCTGTTTTTT.

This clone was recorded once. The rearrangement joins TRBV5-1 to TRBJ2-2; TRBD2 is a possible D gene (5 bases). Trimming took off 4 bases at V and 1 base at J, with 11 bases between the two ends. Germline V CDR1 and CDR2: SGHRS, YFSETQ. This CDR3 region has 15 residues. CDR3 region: CASSLGLGNTGELFF. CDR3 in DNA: TGCGCCAGCAGCCTTGGACTGGGGAACACCGGGGAGCTGTTTTTT.

The CDR3 coding sequence is TGTGCCAGCTCACCGTCCTGGGATCATCATGAGCAGTTCTTC. It specifies CASSPSWDHHEQFF. The chain has TRBV18 and TRBJ2-1; D ambiguous. This CDR3 is built from 14 residues. Germline CDR1 is KGHSH and CDR2 is LQKENI. Trimming stripped 3 bases from V and 8 bases from J, with 14 bases between.

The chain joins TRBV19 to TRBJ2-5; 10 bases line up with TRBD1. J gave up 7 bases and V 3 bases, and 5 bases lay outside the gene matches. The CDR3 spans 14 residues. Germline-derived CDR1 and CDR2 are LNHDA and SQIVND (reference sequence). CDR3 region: CASSMTGGAGTQYF. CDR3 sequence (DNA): TGTGCCAGTAGTATGACAGGGGGCGCGGGGACCCAGTACTTC. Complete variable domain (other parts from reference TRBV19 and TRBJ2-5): DGGITQSPKYLFRKEGQNVTLSCEQNLNHDAMYWYRQDPGQGLRLIYYSQIVNDFQKGDIAEGYSVSREKKESFPLTVTSAQKNPTAFYLCASSMTGGAGTQYFGPGTRLLVL.

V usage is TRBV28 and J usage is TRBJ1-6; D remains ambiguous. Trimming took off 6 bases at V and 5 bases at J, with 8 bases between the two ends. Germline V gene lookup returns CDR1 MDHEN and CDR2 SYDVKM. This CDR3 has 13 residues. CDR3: CASRVPDNSPLHF. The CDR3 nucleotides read TGTGCCAGCAGGGTCCCAGATAATTCACCCCTCCACTTT. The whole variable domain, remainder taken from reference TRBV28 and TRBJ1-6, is DVKVTQSSRYLVKRTGEKVFLECVQDMDHENMFWYRQDPGLGLRLIYFSYDVKMKEKGDIPEGYSVSREKKERFSLILESASTNQTSMYLCASRVPDNSPLHFGNGTRLTVT.

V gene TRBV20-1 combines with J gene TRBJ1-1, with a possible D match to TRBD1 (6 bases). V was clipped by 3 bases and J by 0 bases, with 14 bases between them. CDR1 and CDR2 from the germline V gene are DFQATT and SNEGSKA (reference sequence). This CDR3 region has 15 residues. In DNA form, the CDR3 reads TGCAGTGCTAGTAGGGGGTTGGGAATGAACACTGAAGCTTTCTTT. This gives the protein CSASRGLGMNTEAFF.

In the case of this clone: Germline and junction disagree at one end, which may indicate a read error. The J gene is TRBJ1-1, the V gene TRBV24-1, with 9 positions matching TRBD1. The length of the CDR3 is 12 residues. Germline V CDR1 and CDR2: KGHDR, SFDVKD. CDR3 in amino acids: CATSDHNRTGVF. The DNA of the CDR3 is TGTGCCACCAGTGACCATAATAGGACAGGGGTCTTT.

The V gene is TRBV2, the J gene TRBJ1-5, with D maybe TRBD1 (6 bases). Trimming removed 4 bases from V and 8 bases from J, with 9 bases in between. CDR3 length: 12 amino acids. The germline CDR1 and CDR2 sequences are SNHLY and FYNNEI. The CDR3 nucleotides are TGTGCCAGCAGTGTATCAGGGGAGCCCCAGCATTTT. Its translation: CASSVSGEPQHF.

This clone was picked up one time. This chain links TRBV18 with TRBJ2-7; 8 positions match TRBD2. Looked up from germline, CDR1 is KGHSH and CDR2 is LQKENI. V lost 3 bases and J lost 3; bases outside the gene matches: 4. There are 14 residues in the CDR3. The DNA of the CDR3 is TGTGCCAGCTCACCCGGGGGGGTCGGCTACGAGCAGTACTTC. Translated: CASSPGGVGYEQYF.

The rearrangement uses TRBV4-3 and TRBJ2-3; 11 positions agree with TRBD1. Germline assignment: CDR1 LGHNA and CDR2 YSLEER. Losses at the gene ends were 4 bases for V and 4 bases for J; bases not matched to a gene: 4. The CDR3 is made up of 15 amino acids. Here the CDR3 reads CASSRGQGAPDTQYF. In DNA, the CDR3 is TGCGCCAGCAGCCGCGGACAGGGGGCCCCAGATACGCAGTATTTT.